This T cell receptor (beta chain) was found in a study of T cells after yellow fever vaccination (dated by TCRdb to about 2019). Regarding the study in general: The SMART-Seq v4 Ultra Low Input RNA kit was used to prepare libraries from fractions with low cell numbers. To follow T-cell clones before and after primary and booster YFV17D yellow fever vaccination, bulk TCR alpha and beta repertoires were sequenced over time. Two healthy male donors, one aged 18 to 30 and one aged 30 to 40 years, made up the cohort. Blood samples were taken at several timepoints before and after primary and secondary immunization, and bulk PBMC replicates and cell subsets were isolated. Points the paper makes about the study in general: A small fraction of clonotypes showed up in both the CD4 and CD8 compartments, probably as a result of convergent recombination. Because only a couple of donors were included in the study, the extent to which the findings can be generalized is limited. Because abundant contaminating clonotypes from the bulk population could be contained in FACS-sorted repertoires, computational filtering was required. Most clones expanded after primary vaccination (about 96% of CD4 and around nine tenths of CD8) were re-detected after the booster, suggesting that broad memory maintenance occurred. The secondary T-cell response was found to be weaker but faster than the primary response, with a peak reached on day 5 rather than on day 15.

As to this clonotype: The target of this receptor is not known. The record has no base qualities; no much larger clone is one base away.

From the cysteine up to the phenylalanine, the CDR3 has a length of 15 residues. Only the CDR3 portion is preserved as DNA: 45 bases, with reading frame beginning at the first base. CDR1 and CDR2 (SGHNT, YYREEE) derive from the germline V gene (reference sequence). Trimming removed 2 bases from V and 0 bases from J, leaving 11 bases between the germline ends. The treatment or condition label corresponds to: live attenuated yellow fever vaccine strain. Two biological replicates of bulk PBMCs were collected at each blood-draw timepoint. A standard Ficoll-Paque protocol was used to isolate PBMCs from peripheral blood. TriZol was used to extract RNA from bulk PBMCs, CD4 and CD8 fractions, and dextramer-positive and dextramer-negative fractions. The run used an Illumina NovaSeq 6000. TCR cDNA was synthesized by 5'RACE template switching, through which a universal primer site and unique molecular identifiers were introduced. Priming of cDNA synthesis was performed from both the TCR alpha and TCR beta constant segments. Two PCR steps were used to amplify libraries, with sample barcodes and sequencing adapters being added in the second step. Libraries were sequenced on Illumina HiSeq 2500 (2x100 bp) or NovaSeq (2x150 bp). On the authors' methods: Demultiplexing of reads and collapsing into UMI consensus sequences were performed with MIGEC, and V(D)J alignment was carried out with MiXCR. Clonotypes responding to the vaccine were identified with edgeR on replicate PBMC samples, with the criteria of FDR below 0.01 and a log2 fold change above 5 up to day 15. Bulk clonotypes were assigned CD4 or CD8 identity according to which sequenced CD4 or CD8 repertoire held them at higher abundance. TCRdb reanalyzed the raw reads on its own, using fastp at Q25 for trimming and MiXCR for clone calling, and kept in-frame beta chains. Every entry covers one CDR3 protein and lists the most common genes and DNA from its rows. The authors' filters were not applied to this entry. Across this sample there are 250,000 or so distinct CDR3 sequences, with 3.6% seen only once. Roughly a fifth of the sample is held by the ten biggest clonotypes.

The source material was PBMCs, sampled 15 days after the yellow fever booster vaccination. The chain couples TRBV5-4 to TRBJ1-1, with a weak D call of TRBD1 (5 bases match). This sequence originates from a young man who received the YFV17D yellow fever vaccine. CDR3 region: CASSFDGTMNTEAFF. The nucleotide sequence is TGTGCCAGCAGCTTCGACGGGACTATGAACACTGAAGCTTTCTTT.